This passage covers 17 T cell receptor beta chains from one sample sequenced in a study of CD8+CD57+ T cells in acquired aplastic anemia (dated by TCRdb to the late 2010s). TCRdb shows the sequencer as Illumina HiSeq 2000. Profiling of TCR beta VDJ combinations and CDR3 sequences used genomic DNA as the template. The raw public reads went through TCRdb reprocessing: fastp at Q25, MiXCR clone calling, in-frame beta chains kept. Rows matching on CDR3 protein sequence are summarized as one entry with the most common DNA and genes. This sample has about 160,000 distinct CDR3 sequences in its table, and 70% to 75% of those were observed once. The ten largest account for around 45% of the sample. Patients chosen for sequencing had shown expansion of CD8+CD57+ cells by flow cytometry. The sequenced sample was sorted CD4+, CD8+, or CD8+CD57+ T cells (not recorded which) from PBMCs. The receptor set was obtained from a human donor with aplastic anemia.

As concerns this clonotype: This is likely a read error, given that the CDR3 carries no conserved phenylalanine or tryptophan at its end. The chain recombines TRBV10-3 with TRBJ2-7, with unresolved D. CDR1 and CDR2 (germline): ENHRY, SYGVKD. This CDR3 region has 12 residues. Trimming stripped 9 bases from V and 7 bases from J, with 16 bases between. The CDR3 loop is CAMGRFSREQYS. The CDR3 region has the DNA TGTGCCATGGGCCGATTCTCGCGTGAGCAGTACTCC.

The chain is built from TRBV20-1 and TRBJ2-5, with 7 bases that match TRBD2. The CDR3 length is 14 residues. J lost 5 bases, V lost 3 bases, and 9 bases had no gene match. Germline V lookup: CDR1 DFQATT, CDR2 SNEGSKA (reference sequence). The CDR3 here is CSARMGGNLETQYF. For the CDR3, the DNA is TGCAGTGCTAGGATGGGGGGGAATCTGGAGACCCAGTACTTC.

This clonotype occurred once. V gene TRBV29-1 combines with J gene TRBJ2-3; D gene unclear. The CDR3 totals 14 residues. Per germline, CDR1 SQVTM and CDR2 ANQGSEA. V was trimmed by 2 bases and J by 3 bases, leaving 12 bases between them. CDR3 amino acids: CSVETPRETDTQYF. CDR3 nucleotide sequence: TGCAGCGTTGAAACCCCCCGTGAGACAGATACGCAGTATTTT.

This clonotype was counted only a few times. The chain joins TRBV7-9 to TRBJ2-1; D gene ambiguous. The CDR3 consists of 15 residues. V dropped 0 bases and J dropped 4 bases, with 10 bases sitting between them. In germline, CDR1 is SEHNR, CDR2 FQNEAQ (reference sequence). The CDR3 sequence is CASSLAKGPYNEQFF. CDR3 nucleotide sequence: TGTGCCAGCAGCTTAGCTAAAGGACCGTACAATGAGCAGTTCTTC.

This clonotype was found a few times. The chain combines TRBV24-1 with TRBJ1-2; TRBD1 matches at 8 bases. CDR1 and CDR2 (germline): KGHDR, SFDVKD. Trimming took 3 bases from V and 4 from J; bases not matched to a gene: 0. This CDR3 is built from 13 residues. The DNA of the CDR3 is TGTGCCACCAGTGATGGGACAGGCTATGGCTACACCTTC. The encoded protein is CATSDGTGYGYTF.

In this sample, this clonotype turned up once. The chain has TRBV20-1 and TRBJ2-1, with TRBD2 matching 8 bases. V dropped 3 bases and J dropped 6; count of bases not matched to a gene: 16. Germline CDR1 reads DFQATT; CDR2 reads SNEGSKA (reference sequence). The CDR3 is 17 residues long. CDR3 region: CSARGPYDTGGANEQFF. The CDR3 nucleotides are TGCAGTGCTAGGGGCCCATACGACACCGGGGGGGCCAATGAGCAGTTCTTC.

The rearrangement links TRBV5-8 to TRBJ2-2; D gene uncertain. The V end was cut by 0 bases, the J end by 2 bases, with 5 bases between. This CDR3 contains 14 residues. Germline V gives CDR1 SGHTS, CDR2 YDEGEE. The DNA of the CDR3 is TGTGCCAGCAGCTTGGGGGTTAACACCGGGGAGCTGTTTTTT. It specifies CASSLGVNTGELFF.

The J gene is TRBJ1-6, the V gene TRBV20-1; 8 bases match TRBD1. The junction had 13 bases not matched to a gene; V was cut back by 7 bases and J by 14 bases. The CDR3 is 13 amino acids. The V gene's germline CDR1 is DFQATT and CDR2 SNEGSKA (reference sequence). The CDR3 DNA follows: TGCAGTGGATTGGACAGGGACCTGGGGGCCCTCCACTTT. The encoded protein is CSGLDRDLGALHF.

This sequence joins TRBV2 and TRBJ1-5, with TRBD1 as a possible D gene (6 bases). Deletions cut 5 bases from V and 0 bases from J, with 11 bases between. This CDR3 spans 15 amino acids. Germline assignment: CDR1 SNHLY and CDR2 FYNNEI. CDR3 protein: CASSRDRYSNQPQHF. The CDR3 DNA follows: TGTGCCAGCAGTAGAGACAGGTATAGCAATCAGCCCCAGCATTTT. Filled out from reference TRBV2 and TRBJ1-5, the complete variable domain reads EPEVTQTPSHQVTQMGQEVILRCVPISNHLYFYWYRQILGQKVEFLVSFYNNEISEKSEIFDDQFSVERPDGSNFTLKIRSTKLEDSAMYFCASSRDRYSNQPQHFGDGTRLSIL.

This clonotype was detected only a few times. The V gene is TRBV2, the J gene TRBJ2-7; D unclear. Trimming stripped 8 bases from V and 7 bases from J, with 18 bases between. This CDR3 has 13 amino acids. Germline CDR1 SNHLY, CDR2 FYNNEI. CDR3 DNA: TGTGCCAGCCTCCGCACGGCCTCCCAGGAGCAGTACTTC. Translation gives CASLRTASQEQYF.

The chain couples TRBV7-9 to TRBJ2-1; a possible D gene is TRBD2 (5 bases). Germline V lookup: CDR1 SEHNR, CDR2 FQNEAQ (reference sequence). Trimming left V 0 bases short and J 12 bases short, with 12 bases between. The CDR3 contains 13 residues. CDR3 sequence reads: CASSLAGAMGQFF. CDR3 bases: TGTGCCAGCAGCTTAGCGGGAGCCATGGGGCAGTTCTTC.

The chain couples TRBV29-1 to TRBJ1-1, with unresolved D. This CDR3 region has 11 residues. The germline V gene encodes CDR1 SQVTM and CDR2 ANQGSEA. V was clipped by 2 bases and J by 3 bases, with 4 bases between them. Here the CDR3 DNA reads TGCAGCGTTGAAAACCACACTGAAGCTTTCTTT. Translated, it gives CSVENHTEAFF.

The gene calls are TRBV6-1 and TRBJ2-5; tentatively, D is TRBD1 (5 bases). This CDR3 has 14 residues. Per the germline V gene, CDR1 is MNHNS and CDR2 is SASEGT. Trimming took off 2 bases at V and 4 bases at J, with 11 bases between the two ends. The CDR3 sequence is CASSEWGRGETQYF. The CDR3 DNA reads as TGTGCCAGCAGTGAATGGGGAAGGGGAGAGACCCAGTACTTC.

J is TRBJ2-1 and V is TRBV7-2; the match to TRBD2 covers 10 bases. The CDR3 length is 15 residues. V dropped 1 base and J dropped 9; count of bases not matched to a gene: 6. Germline CDR1 SGHTA, CDR2 FQGNSA. The CDR3 DNA reads as TGTGCCAGCAGCTTAGGGAGCGGGGGGGTGCGTGAGCAGTTCTTC. Translating it yields CASSLGSGGVREQFF. Full variable domain (remainder filled in from reference TRBV7-2 and TRBJ2-1): GAGVSQSPSNKVTEKGKDVELRCDPISGHTALYWYRQSLGQGLEFLIYFQGNSAPDKSGLPSDRFSAERTGGSVSTLTIQRTQQEDSAVYLCASSLGSGGVREQFFGPGTRLTVL.

The gene calls are TRBV7-2 and TRBJ2-1; 8 bases are a match to TRBD2. Trimming removed 2 bases from V and 10 bases from J; junction bases left unmatched: 10. The germline V gene has CDR1 SGHTA and CDR2 FQGNSA. The CDR3 consists of 15 residues. This CDR3 reads CASSLMGLGLNEQFF. CDR3 in DNA: TGTGCCAGCAGCTTAATGGGACTAGGGTTGAACGAGCAGTTCTTC.

The CDR3 is CATSRGQGNHNSPLHF. The DNA for the CDR3 is TGTGCCACCAGCAGGGGACAGGGTAACCATAATTCACCCCTCCACTTT. This chain uses TRBV15 with TRBJ1-6, with 9 positions matching TRBD1. Germline-derived CDR1 and CDR2 are LNHNV and YYDKDF (reference sequence). The CDR3 contains 16 residues. J lost 5 bases, V lost 3 bases, and 5 bases had no gene match.

The rearrangement joins TRBV7-9 to TRBJ2-7; 12 bases align to TRBD2. Germline V lookup: CDR1 SEHNR, CDR2 FQNEAQ (reference sequence). Trimming removed 0 bases from V and 6 bases from J; junction bases left unmatched: 3. The CDR3 spans 15 residues. CDR3 nucleotide sequence: TGTGCCAGCAGCTTAGCGACTAGCGGGAGTCGCGAGCAGTACTTC. Protein product: CASSLATSGSREQYF.